This T cell receptor (beta chain) derives from a study of OX40 agonist ivuxolimab in advanced cancers. Study-wide points: At 0.1 to 3.0 mg/kg and by week 6, clonal expansion occurred in CD4+ and CD8+ blood T cells.

Only a few counts were recorded for this clone. The antigen is undetermined. Assay: immunoSEQ multiplex PCR; the TCRdb copy retains only in-frame clones and omits some. Here the sample spans under 90,000 clones, roughly 84% being singletons. CDR1 is LGHNA, CDR2 YSLEER, per germline. The V gene lost 8 bases and the J gene lost 2 bases, with 7 bases spanning the gap. There are 13 residues in the CDR3. The source was CD4+ or CD8+ T cells sorted from blood, collected in a trial of the OX40 agonist ivuxolimab. The gene calls are TRBV4-3 and TRBJ2-6; D remains ambiguous. The source of this sequence is an adult with an advanced solid tumor such as melanoma, head and neck, liver or kidney cancer. CDR3 sequence (DNA): TGCGCCAGCGGCCGAGCTGGGGCCAACGTCCTGACTTTC. It codes for CASGRAGANVLTF.